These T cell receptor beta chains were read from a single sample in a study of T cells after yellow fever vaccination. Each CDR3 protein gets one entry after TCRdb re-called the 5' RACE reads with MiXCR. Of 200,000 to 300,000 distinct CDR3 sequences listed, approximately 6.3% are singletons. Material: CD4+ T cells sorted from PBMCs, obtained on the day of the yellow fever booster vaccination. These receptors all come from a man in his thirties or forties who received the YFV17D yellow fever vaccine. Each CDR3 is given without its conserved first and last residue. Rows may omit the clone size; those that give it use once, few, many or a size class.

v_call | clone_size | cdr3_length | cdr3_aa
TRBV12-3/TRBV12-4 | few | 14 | ASSHLGGSGANVLT
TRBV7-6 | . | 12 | ASSWTSGKAEQY
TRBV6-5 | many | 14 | ASSYPTSDTYNEQF
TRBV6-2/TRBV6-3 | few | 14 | ASSYPTSGRGNEQF
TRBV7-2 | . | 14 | ASSLSGGRAADTQY
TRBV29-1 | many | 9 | SVYRGETQY
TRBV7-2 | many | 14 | ASSLGSTGSNTEAF
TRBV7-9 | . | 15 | ASSFRSLTGTSDTQY
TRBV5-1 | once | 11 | ASSLEGSETQY
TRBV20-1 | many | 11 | SFASAAYNEQF
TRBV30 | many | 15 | AWNPPGRLSSYNEQF
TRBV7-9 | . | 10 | ASSLAGGPRY
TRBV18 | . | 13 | ASSPLGQGGPEAF
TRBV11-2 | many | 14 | ASSRGLAGGRGEQY
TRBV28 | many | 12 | ASSKLDRDYEQY
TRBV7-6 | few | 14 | ASSFSPYVSYNEQF
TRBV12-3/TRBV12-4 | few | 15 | ASSPSGRAQRTGELF
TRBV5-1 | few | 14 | ASSLAGEGNTGELF
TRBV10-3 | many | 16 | AISESTAGDPSTDTQY
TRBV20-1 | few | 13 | SARGALASEDTQY
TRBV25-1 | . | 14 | ASSESAGQGLHEQF
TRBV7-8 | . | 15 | ASSTRGPGQGSYEQY
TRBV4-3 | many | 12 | ASSQEVGPYEQY
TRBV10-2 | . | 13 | ASRPLTGVGTEAF
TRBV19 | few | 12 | ASSPRGAAAEAF
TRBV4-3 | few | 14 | ASSQEAGTSHSPLH
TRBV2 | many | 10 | ASSEGGYGYT